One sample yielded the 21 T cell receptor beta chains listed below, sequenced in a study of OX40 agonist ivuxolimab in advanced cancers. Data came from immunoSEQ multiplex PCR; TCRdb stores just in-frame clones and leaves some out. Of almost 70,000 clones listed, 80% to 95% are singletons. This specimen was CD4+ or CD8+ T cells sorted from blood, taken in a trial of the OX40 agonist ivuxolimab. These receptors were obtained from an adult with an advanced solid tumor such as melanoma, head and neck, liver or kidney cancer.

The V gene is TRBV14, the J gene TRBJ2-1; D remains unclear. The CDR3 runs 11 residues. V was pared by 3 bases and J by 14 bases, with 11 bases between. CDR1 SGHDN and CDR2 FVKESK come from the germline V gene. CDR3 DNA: TGTGCCAGCAGCCAGGGCTTTGGGAAGTTCTTC. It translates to CASSQGFGKFF.

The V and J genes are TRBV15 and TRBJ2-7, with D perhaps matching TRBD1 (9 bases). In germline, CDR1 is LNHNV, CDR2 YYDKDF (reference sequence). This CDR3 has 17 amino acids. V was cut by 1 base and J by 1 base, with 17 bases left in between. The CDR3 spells CATSRAGGTGKSYEQYF. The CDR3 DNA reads TGTGCCACCAGCAGAGCGGGGGGGACAGGGAAATCCTACGAGCAGTACTTC.

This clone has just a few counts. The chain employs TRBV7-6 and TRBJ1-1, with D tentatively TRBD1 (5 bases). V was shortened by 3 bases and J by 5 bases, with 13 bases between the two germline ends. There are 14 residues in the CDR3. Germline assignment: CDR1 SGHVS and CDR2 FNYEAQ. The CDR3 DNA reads TGTGCCAGCAGCTTGACTTGGGGCGCGACTGAAGCTTTCTTT. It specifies CASSLTWGATEAFF.

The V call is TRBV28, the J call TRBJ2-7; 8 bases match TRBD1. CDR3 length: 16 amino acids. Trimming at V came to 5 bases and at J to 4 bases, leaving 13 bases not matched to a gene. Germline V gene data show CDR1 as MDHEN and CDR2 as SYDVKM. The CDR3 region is CASSPNYGQGSYEQYF. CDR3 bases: TGTGCCAGCAGTCCCAACTACGGACAGGGCTCTTACGAGCAGTACTTC.

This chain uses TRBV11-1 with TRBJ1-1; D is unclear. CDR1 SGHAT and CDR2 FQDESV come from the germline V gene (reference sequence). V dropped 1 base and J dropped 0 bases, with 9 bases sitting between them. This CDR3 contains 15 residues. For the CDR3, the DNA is TGTGCCAGCAGCTTAGTAGGAGACCTGAACACTGAAGCTTTCTTT. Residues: CASSLVGDLNTEAFF. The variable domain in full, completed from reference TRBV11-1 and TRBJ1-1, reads EAEVAQSPRYKITEKSQAVAFWCDPISGHATLYWYRQILGQGPELLVQFQDESVVDDSQLPKDRFSAERLKGVDSTLKIQPAELGDSAMYLCASSLVGDLNTEAFFGQGTRLTVV.

Written as DNA, the CDR3 is TGTGCCAGCACCATCACGCCGGTCACCGGGGAGCTGTTTTTT. Residues: CASTITPVTGELFF. The chain carries TRBV5-4 and TRBJ2-2; D is undetermined. V shed 6 bases and J shed 4 bases, with 13 bases lying between them. The CDR3 has 14 residues. From germline, CDR1 is SGHNT and CDR2 YYREEE (reference sequence).

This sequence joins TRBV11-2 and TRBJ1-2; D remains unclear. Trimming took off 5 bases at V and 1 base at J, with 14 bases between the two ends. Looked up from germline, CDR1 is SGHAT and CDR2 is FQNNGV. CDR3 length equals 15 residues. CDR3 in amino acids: CASSLRRASNYGYTF. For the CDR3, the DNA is TGTGCCAGCAGCCTTAGACGTGCGAGTAACTATGGCTACACCTTC. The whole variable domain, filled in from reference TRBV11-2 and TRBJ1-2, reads EAGVAQSPRYKIIEKRQSVAFWCNPISGHATLYWYQQILGQGPKLLIQFQNNGVVDDSQLPKDRFSAERLKGVDSTLKIQPAKLEDSAVYLCASSLRRASNYGYTFGSGTRLTVV.

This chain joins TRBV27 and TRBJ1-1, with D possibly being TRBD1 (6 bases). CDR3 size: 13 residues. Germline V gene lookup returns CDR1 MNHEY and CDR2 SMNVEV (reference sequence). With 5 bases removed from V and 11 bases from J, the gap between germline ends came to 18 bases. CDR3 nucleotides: TGTGCCAGCAGTCCGACCCCGTGGCAGGGGGCTTTCTTT. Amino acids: CASSPTPWQGAFF.

The CDR3 coding sequence is TGTGCCAGCTCACCATCCCGACCCTCCCGGGCAGATACGCAGTATTTT. It specifies CASSPSRPSRADTQYF. V gene TRBV18 combines with J gene TRBJ2-3; D remains ambiguous. The CDR3 extends over 16 amino acids. Trimming removed 2 bases from V and 4 bases from J, with 16 bases in between. The germline gives CDR1 KGHSH, CDR2 LQKENI. Filled out from reference TRBV18 and TRBJ2-3, the complete variable domain reads NAGVMQNPRHLVRRRGQEARLRCSPMKGHSHVYWYRQLPEEGLKFMVYLQKENIIDESGMPKERFSAEFPKEGPSILRIQQVVRGDSAAYFCASSPSRPSRADTQYFGPGTRLTVL.

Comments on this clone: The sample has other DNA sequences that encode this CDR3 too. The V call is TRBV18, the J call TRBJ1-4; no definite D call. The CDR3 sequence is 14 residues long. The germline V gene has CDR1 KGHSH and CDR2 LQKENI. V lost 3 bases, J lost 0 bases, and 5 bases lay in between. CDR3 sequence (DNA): TGTGCCAGCTCACCCGGGGCAACTAATGAAAAACTGTTTTTT. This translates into CASSPGATNEKLFF.

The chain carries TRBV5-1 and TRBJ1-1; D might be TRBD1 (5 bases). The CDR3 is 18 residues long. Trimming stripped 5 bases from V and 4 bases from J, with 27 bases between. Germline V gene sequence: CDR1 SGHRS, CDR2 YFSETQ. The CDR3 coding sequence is TGCGCCAGCAGGAAAGAGGATATAGGGGAGCTTGGGGTCACTGAAGCTTTCTTT. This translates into CASRKEDIGELGVTEAFF. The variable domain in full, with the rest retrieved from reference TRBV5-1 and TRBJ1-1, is KAGVTQTPRYLIKTRGQQVTLSCSPISGHRSVSWYQQTPGQGLQFLFEYFSETQRNKGNFPGRFSGRQFSNSRSEMNVSTLELGDSALYLCASRKEDIGELGVTEAFFGQGTRLTVV.

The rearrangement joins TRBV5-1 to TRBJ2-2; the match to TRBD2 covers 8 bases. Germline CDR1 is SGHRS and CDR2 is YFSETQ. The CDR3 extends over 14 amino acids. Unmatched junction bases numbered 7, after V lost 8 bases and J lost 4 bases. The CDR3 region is CASTGTSGTGELFF. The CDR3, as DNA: TGCGCCAGTACCGGGACTAGTGGCACCGGGGAGCTGTTTTTT.

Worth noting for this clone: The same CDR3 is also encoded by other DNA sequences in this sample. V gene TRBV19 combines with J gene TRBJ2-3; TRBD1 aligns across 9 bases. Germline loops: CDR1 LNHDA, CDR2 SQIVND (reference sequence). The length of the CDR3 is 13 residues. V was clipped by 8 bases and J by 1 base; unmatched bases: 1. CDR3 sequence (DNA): TGTGCCAGTCGGGACAGGGGCACAGATACGCAGTATTTT. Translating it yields CASRDRGTDTQYF.

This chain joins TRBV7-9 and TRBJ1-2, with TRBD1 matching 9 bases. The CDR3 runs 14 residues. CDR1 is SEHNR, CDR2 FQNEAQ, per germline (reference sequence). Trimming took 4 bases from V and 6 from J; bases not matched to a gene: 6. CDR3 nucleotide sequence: TGTGCCAGCAGCTCCCGGACAGGGGACGATGGCTACACCTTC. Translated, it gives CASSSRTGDDGYTF. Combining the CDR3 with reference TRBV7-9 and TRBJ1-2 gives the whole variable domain DTGVSQNPRHKITKRGQNVTFRCDPISEHNRLYWYRQTLGQGPEFLTYFQNEAQLEKSRLLSDRFSAERPKGSFSTLEIQRTEQGDSAMYLCASSSRTGDDGYTFGSGTRLTVV.

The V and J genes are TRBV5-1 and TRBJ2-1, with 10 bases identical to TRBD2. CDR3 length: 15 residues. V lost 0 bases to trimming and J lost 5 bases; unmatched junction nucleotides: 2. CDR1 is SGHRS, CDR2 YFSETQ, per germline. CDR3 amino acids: CASSLASGSHNEQFF. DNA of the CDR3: TGCGCCAGCAGCTTGGCTAGCGGGAGCCACAATGAGCAGTTCTTC.

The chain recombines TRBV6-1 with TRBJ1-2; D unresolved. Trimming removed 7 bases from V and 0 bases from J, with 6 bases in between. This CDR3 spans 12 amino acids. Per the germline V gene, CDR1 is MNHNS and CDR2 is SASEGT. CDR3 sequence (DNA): TGTGCCAGCACACAGTCTAACTATGGCTACACCTTC. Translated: CASTQSNYGYTF.

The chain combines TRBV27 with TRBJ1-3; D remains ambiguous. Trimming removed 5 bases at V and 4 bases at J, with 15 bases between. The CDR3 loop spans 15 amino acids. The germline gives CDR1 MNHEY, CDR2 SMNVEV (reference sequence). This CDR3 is CASSPDRVKGNTIYF. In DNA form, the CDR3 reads TGTGCCAGCAGTCCGGACCGGGTGAAAGGAAACACCATATATTTT.

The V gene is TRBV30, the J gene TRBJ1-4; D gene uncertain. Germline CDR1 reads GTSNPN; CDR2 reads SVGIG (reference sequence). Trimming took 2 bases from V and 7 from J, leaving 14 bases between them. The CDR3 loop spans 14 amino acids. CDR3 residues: CAWSPDRYVEKLFF. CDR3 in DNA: TGTGCCTGGAGTCCGGACCGGTACGTTGAAAAACTGTTTTTT.

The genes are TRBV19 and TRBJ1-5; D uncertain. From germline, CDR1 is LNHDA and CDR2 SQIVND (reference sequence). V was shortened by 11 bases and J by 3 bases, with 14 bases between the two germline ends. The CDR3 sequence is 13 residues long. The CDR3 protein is CASKGGTNQPQHF. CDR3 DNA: TGTGCCTCGAAAGGTGGAACCAATCAGCCCCAGCATTTT.

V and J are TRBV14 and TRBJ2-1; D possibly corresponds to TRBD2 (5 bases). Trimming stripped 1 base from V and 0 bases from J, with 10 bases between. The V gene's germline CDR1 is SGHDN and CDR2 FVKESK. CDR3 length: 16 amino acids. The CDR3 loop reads CASSQGSGSSYNEQFF. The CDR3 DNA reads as TGTGCCAGCAGCCAAGGAAGCGGAAGCTCCTACAATGAGCAGTTCTTC.

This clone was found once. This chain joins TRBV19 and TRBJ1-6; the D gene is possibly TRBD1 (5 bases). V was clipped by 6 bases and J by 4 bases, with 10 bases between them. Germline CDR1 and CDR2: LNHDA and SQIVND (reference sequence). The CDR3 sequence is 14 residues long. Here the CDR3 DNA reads TGTGCCAGTAGGGAGACAGATTATAATTCACCCCTCCACTTT. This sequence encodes CASRETDYNSPLHF. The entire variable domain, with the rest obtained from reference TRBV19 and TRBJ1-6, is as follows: DGGITQSPKYLFRKEGQNVTLSCEQNLNHDAMYWYRQDPGQGLRLIYYSQIVNDFQKGDIAEGYSVSREKKESFPLTVTSAQKNPTAFYLCASRETDYNSPLHFGNGTRLTVT.